This T cell receptor beta chain was captured by sequencing in a study of tumor and adjacent non-tumor tissue in lung cancer. V lost 1 base, J lost 12 bases, and 19 bases lay in between. CDR3 length: 14 amino acids. The germline gives CDR1 MGHRA, CDR2 YSYEKL. Three rounds of nested PCR, following a modified ARM-PCR protocol, produced the TCRbeta library. Via MiXCR, TCRdb re-called the multiplex PCR reads, giving one row per CDR3 protein. The data contain fewer than 75,000 distinct CDR3 sequences, about 77% of them singletons. No cell sorting was done before RNA was extracted from the tissue. This non-tumor lung sample came from over 3 cm beyond the tumor edge.

This chain joins TRBV4-1 and TRBJ2-7; D is possibly TRBD1 (6 bases). Sequenced material: distant non-tumor lung tissue. The sequence came from a man in his sixties with non-small cell lung cancer. The CDR3 region is CASSQVDRFPEWYF. The CDR3 nucleotides are TGCGCCAGCAGCCAAGTAGACAGGTTCCCTGAGTGGTACTTC.